This is a list of T cell receptor beta chains from one sample in a study of cytomegalovirus exposure and HLA in healthy donors. Assay: immunoSEQ multiplex PCR; the TCRdb copy retains only in-frame clones and omits some. The sample includes roughly 110,000 clones, 73% of them seen just once. Material: PBMCs. The receptors originated from a woman aged 25 to 39 in good health and CMV-seronegative. Each CDR3 is given with its conserved first and last residue. The D gene is left open where the match is weak. Only some rows state a clone size, as once, few, many or a class for expanded clones.

size,V,J,D,CDR3,DNA
NA,TRBV19,TRBJ1-5,NA,CASSWTASGTQPQHF,TGTGCCAGTAGCTGGACTGCCTCGGGCACTCAGCCCCAGCATTTT
NA,TRBV6-1,TRBJ2-7,NA,CASSDFRLLSYEQYF,TGTGCCAGCAGTGATTTCAGGTTACTCTCCTACGAGCAGTACTTC
NA,TRBV14,TRBJ2-1,NA,CTSSPWRSSNEQFF,TGTACCAGCAGCCCCTGGAGGTCAAGCAATGAGCAGTTCTTC
few,TRBV21-1,TRBJ1-3,NA,CASTLVETADSSGNTIYF,TGTGCCAGCACCCTAGTGGAAACTGCTGATAGCTCTGGAAACACCATATATTTT
few,TRBV7-9,TRBJ1-4,NA,CASSSKILQGYDEKLFF,TGTGCCAGCAGCTCCAAAATCCTACAGGGTTATGATGAAAAACTGTTTTTT
once,TRBV4-1,TRBJ2-5,TRBD2,CASSPTSVDPQETQYF,TGCGCCAGCAGCCCGACTAGCGTAGATCCACAAGAGACCCAGTACTTC
once,TRBV4-2,TRBJ2-3,TRBD2,CASSQDPGLAGGTRGTDTQYF,TGTGCCAGCAGCCAAGACCCGGGACTAGCGGGAGGGACAAGGGGCACAGATACGCAGTATTTT
NA,TRBV30,TRBJ1-1,TRBD1,CAWSLQGGTEAFF,TGTGCCTGGAGTCTACAGGGGGGCACTGAAGCCTTCTTT
NA,TRBV19,TRBJ1-4,NA,CASSIAGSLGMRKLFF,TGTGCCAGTAGTATAGCCGGGAGCCTGGGTATGCGAAAACTGTTTTTT
NA,TRBV7-9,TRBJ2-1,TRBD2,CASSFTWARSGSSNEQFF,TGTGCCAGCAGCTTTACGTGGGCCAGGAGCGGGAGTAGTAATGAGCAGTTCTTC
NA,TRBV5-1,TRBJ1-2,NA,CASSLEANSNYGYTF,TGCGCCAGCAGCTTGGAAGCAAACTCTAACTATGGCTACACCTTC
NA,TRBV19,TRBJ1-4,NA,CASKRVTTNEKLFF,TGTGCCAGTAAGAGAGTCACCACTAATGAAAAACTGTTTTTT
NA,TRBV19,TRBJ1-1,TRBD1,CASNHPQGKRGTEAFF,TGTGCCAGTAACCACCCACAGGGGAAAAGGGGCACTGAAGCTTTCTTT
NA,TRBV5-1,TRBJ1-5,TRBD1,CASSRLQGQPQHF,TGCGCCAGCAGCAGATTACAGGGGCAGCCCCAGCATTTT
few,TRBV2,TRBJ1-1,TRBD1,CASSGWTGRDTEAFF,TGTGCCAGCAGTGGATGGACAGGGAGGGACACTGAAGCTTTCTTT
NA,TRBV12-5,TRBJ2-3,NA,CASGLVPGVHVMDTQYF,TGTGCTAGTGGTTTGGTCCCAGGGGTCCACGTCATGGATACGCAGTATTTT
NA,TRBV7-9,TRBJ1-3,NA,CASSYLGLSGNTIYF,TGTGCCAGCAGCTATTTGGGACTTTCTGGAAACACCATATATTTT
NA,TRBV7-9,TRBJ1-2,NA,CASSPAAGELLYTF,TGTGCCAGCAGCCCTGCGGCTGGTGAACTTCTCTACACCTTC
NA,TRBV6-5,TRBJ2-7,NA,CASRRPGPNSYEQYF,TGTGCCAGCCGACGTCCAGGGCCTAACTCCTACGAGCAGTACTTC
NA,TRBV2,TRBJ2-1,TRBD1,CASSESIPGQGRNEQFF,TGTGCCAGCAGTGAAAGCATTCCGGGACAGGGACGCAATGAGCAGTTCTTC
NA,TRBV15,TRBJ1-2,TRBD1,CATSRDVGQGGYTF,TGTGCCACCAGCAGAGATGTAGGACAGGGCGGCTACACCTTC
NA,TRBV2,TRBJ2-1,NA,CASSEVAEDNEQFF,TGTGCCAGCAGTGAGGTAGCGGAAGACAATGAGCAGTTCTTC
NA,TRBV29-1,TRBJ1-2,TRBD1,CSVEGTGGTGYTF,TGCAGCGTTGAGGGGACAGGGGGCACTGGCTACACCTTC
NA,TRBV5-1,TRBJ1-6,TRBD1,CASSLGQGAPLHF,TGCGCCAGCAGCTTGGGACAGGGCGCACCCCTCCACTTT
NA,TRBV18,TRBJ2-7,TRBD2,CASSSPSREGSYEQYF,TGTGCCAGCTCGTCCCCTTCGAGGGAGGGCTCCTACGAGCAGTACTTC
NA,TRBV5-6,TRBJ2-3,NA,CASSLARTHSTDTQYF,TGTGCCAGCAGCTTAGCCCGGACACATAGCACAGATACGCAGTATTTT
NA,TRBV9,TRBJ2-5,TRBD2,CASRRGLAAQETQYF,TGTGCCAGCAGGAGGGGACTAGCGGCACAAGAGACCCAGTACTTC
NA,TRBV6-6,TRBJ1-1,NA,CASFTGLSTEAFF,TGTGCCAGCTTCACAGGGTTATCCACTGAAGCTTTCTTT
few,TRBV19,TRBJ1-5,TRBD1,CASSIGTGTQPQHF,TGTGCCAGTAGTATCGGGACAGGAACTCAGCCCCAGCATTTT
NA,TRBV7-6,TRBJ1-1,NA,CASSLESGGKAFF,TGTGCCAGCAGCTTAGAGTCAGGAGGTAAAGCTTTCTTT
NA,TRBV4-3,TRBJ1-2,NA,CASSQGMSAAYGYTF,TGCGCCAGCAGCCAAGGAATGTCGGCAGCGTATGGCTACACCTTC
many,TRBV18,TRBJ1-1,TRBD1,CASSPLFGQGWNTEAFF,TGTGCCAGCTCACCCCTTTTCGGACAGGGGTGGAACACTGAAGCTTTCTTT
few,TRBV7-8,TRBJ2-1,TRBD2,CASSRTSGGAKANEQFF,TGTGCCAGCAGCCGGACTAGCGGGGGGGCTAAAGCCAATGAGCAGTTCTTC
NA,TRBV6-5,TRBJ1-1,NA,CASSYSRNTEAFF,TGTGCCAGCAGTTACTCCAGGAACACTGAAGCTTTCTTT
NA,TRBV4-3,TRBJ1-2,NA,CASSQDRSGYGYTF,TGCGCCAGCAGCCAAGATAGATCTGGCTATGGCTACACCTTC
NA,TRBV6-5,TRBJ2-2,TRBD2,CASIRAGVGGGELFF,TGTGCCAGCATAAGAGCGGGAGTAGGTGGCGGGGAGCTGTTTTTT
NA,TRBV4-1,TRBJ2-7,NA,CASSQEGAGEQYF,TGCGCCAGCAGCCAAGAAGGGGCCGGCGAGCAGTACTTC
NA,TRBV18,TRBJ1-3,NA,CASSMASRDTIYF,TGTGCCAGCTCGATGGCCTCCCGGGACACCATATATTTT
NA,TRBV18,TRBJ1-5,TRBD1,CASSPGQGDQPQHF,TGTGCCAGCTCACCGGGACAGGGGGATCAGCCCCAGCATTTT
NA,TRBV2,TRBJ1-3,NA,CASSSQLAGGNTIYF,TGTGCCAGCAGCTCCCAGCTCGCGGGAGGAAACACCATATATTTT
NA,TRBV19,TRBJ2-3,NA,CASSITRVHTSTDTQYF,TGTGCCAGTAGTATAACGAGGGTACACACTAGCACAGATACGCAGTATTTT
NA,TRBV2,TRBJ1-5,NA,CASSEWGEAYQPQHF,TGTGCCAGCAGTGAATGGGGGGAGGCTTATCAGCCCCAGCATTTT
NA,TRBV30,TRBJ1-3,NA,CAWSRQGNSGNTIYF,TGTGCCTGGAGTCGGCAGGGGAACTCTGGAAACACCATATATTTT
NA,TRBV6-6,TRBJ2-3,NA,CASSEDTDTQYF,TGTGCCAGCAGTGAGGACACAGATACGCAGTATTTT
NA,TRBV28,TRBJ1-1,NA,CASSFPGGQMNTEAFF,TGTGCCAGCAGTTTTCCTGGAGGGCAGATGAACACTGAAGCTTTCTTT
few,TRBV5-4,TRBJ2-1,NA,CASSLTRHNEQFF,TGTGCCAGCAGCTTGACTAGACACAATGAGCAGTTCTTC
NA,TRBV5-1,TRBJ2-5,NA,CASSDSGETQYF,TGCGCCAGCAGCGATAGCGGTGAGACCCAGTACTTC
NA,TRBV5-1,TRBJ2-2,TRBD2,CASSPGLAGGELFF,TGCGCCAGCAGCCCCGGACTAGCGGGCGGGGAGCTGTTTTTT
NA,TRBV6-5,TRBJ2-3,TRBD2,CASSYSASGGKSTQYF,TGTGCCAGCAGTTACTCGGCTAGCGGAGGTAAATCGACGCAGTATTTT
NA,TRBV10-3,TRBJ1-5,TRBD1,CAISEDRGFSEPQHF,TGTGCCATCAGTGAGGACAGGGGATTTTCGGAGCCCCAGCATTTT
NA,TRBV6-5,TRBJ2-2,NA,CASSPRSRPSGELFF,TGTGCCAGCAGCCCACGCTCGCGTCCGTCCGGGGAGCTGTTTTTT
once,TRBV10-3,TRBJ2-7,TRBD2,CAIGTSGRANDEQYF,TGTGCCATTGGGACTAGCGGGAGGGCCAACGACGAGCAGTACTTC
once,TRBV6-1,TRBJ2-4,TRBD1,CASSDLTGVENIQYF,TGTGCCAGCAGTGACCTGACAGGGGTTGAAAACATTCAGTACTTC
NA,TRBV2,TRBJ2-1,TRBD2,CASSGLAGVDNEQFF,TGTGCCAGCAGTGGACTAGCGGGGGTCGACAATGAGCAGTTCTTC
NA,TRBV7-9,TRBJ2-2,TRBD1,CASSLDRTGELFF,TGTGCCAGCAGTTTGGACAGGACCGGGGAGCTGTTTTTT
NA,TRBV2,TRBJ1-5,TRBD1,CASNTGQKKHQPQHF,TGTGCCAGCAATACGGGACAGAAAAAACATCAGCCCCAGCATTTT
NA,TRBV6-5,TRBJ1-6,NA,CATKAGVGSPLHF,TGTGCCACCAAGGCGGGGGTGGGTTCACCCCTCCACTTT
NA,TRBV19,TRBJ2-7,NA,CASSTSRWRAEQYF,TGTGCCAGTAGTACCTCCCGTTGGAGGGCCGAGCAGTACTTC
NA,TRBV30,TRBJ2-7,TRBD2,CAWSGRTSSQQYF,TGTGCCTGGAGTGGTAGGACTAGCTCCCAGCAGTACTTC